This entry features one T cell receptor beta chain sequence. What it binds is not known. An end of the junction differs from the germline gene, which may be a read error. This record belongs to a study of tumor and adjacent non-tumor tissue in lung cancer. Study details: Patients comprised approximately eleven adenocarcinoma, a couple of squamous cell carcinoma and 1 small cell lung cancer. The study's findings and limits: Patients with more diverse tumor TCRs had worse survival. Significantly higher TCR diversity was found in tumor than normal lung.

Germline CDR1 DFQATT, CDR2 SNEGSKA (reference sequence). This CDR3 region has 16 residues. No cell sorting was done before RNA was extracted from the tissue. Donors were chemotherapy-naive, newly diagnosed lung cancer surgical patients in China, August–November 2014. Three rounds of nested PCR, following a modified ARM-PCR protocol, produced the TCRbeta library. A single record per CDR3 protein comes from TCRdb applying MiXCR to the multiplex PCR reads. The data hold about 93,000 distinct CDR3 sequences, with 65% to 75% observed a single time. The sequence derives from a man between 60 and 70 years old with non-small cell lung cancer. The specimen sequenced was lung tumor tissue. V is TRBV20-1 and J is TRBJ2-5; tentatively, D is TRBD2 (6 bases). The CDR3 is CSARFSGRLKKETRYF. For the CDR3, the DNA is TGCAGTGCTAGGTTTAGCGGCAGGCTGAAGAAAGAGACCCGGTACTTC.